The 9 T cell receptor beta chains below all came from one sample that was sequenced in a study of blood T cell repertoires in COVID-19 (dated by TCRdb to 2020 to 2022). The protocol used for the library was the immunoSEQ multiplex PCR assay. The table was pulled from immuneACCESS by TCRdb, which kept in-frame rearrangements only. Such tables lose some clones; where checked, under half of the loss comes from unresolved V genes, and the rest has no known cause. This sample is represented by 40,000 to 50,000 clones; over 70% of them were singletons. The ten largest make up 2% to 2.5% of the sample. Material: peripheral blood. The receptors come from a woman aged 80 or over with COVID-19, enrolled during active disease.

This chain connects TRBV3-1 (or the pseudogene TRBV3-2) to TRBJ1-3, with 8 positions matching TRBD1. The CDR3 consists of 16 residues. After removal of 5 bases from V and 8 bases from J, the junction contained 14 bases not matched to a gene. Germline V CDR1 and CDR2: LGHDT, YNNKEL (reference sequence). CDR3 sequence reads: CASSAQFQGQVDTIYF. CDR3 coding DNA: TGTGCCAGCAGCGCACAATTCCAGGGACAGGTGGACACCATATATTTT.

This chain uses TRBV27 with TRBJ2-3; D is undetermined. The CDR3 length is 12 residues. From germline, CDR1 is MNHEY and CDR2 SMNVEV (reference sequence). Trimming pared 4 bases from V and 8 bases from J, leaving 10 bases between. The CDR3 sequence: CASSSIYGTQYF. The CDR3, as DNA: TGTGCCAGCAGTTCCATCTATGGTACGCAGTATTTT.

The chain is built from TRBV2 and TRBJ1-5; 8 bases are shared with TRBD1. V shed 5 bases, J shed 4 bases, and the junction held 4 bases outside the gene matches. The CDR3 spans 14 residues. Germline V CDR1 and CDR2: SNHLY, FYNNEI. In DNA form, the CDR3 reads TGTGCCAGCAGTCATGGACAGGGTAATCAGCCCCAGCATTTT. Translating gives CASSHGQGNQPQHF.

CDR3 DNA sequence: TGTGCCAGTAGTATCCCCACAGGCTCTGGAAACACCATATATTTT. Translation gives CASSIPTGSGNTIYF. The rearrangement uses TRBV19 and TRBJ1-3; D may be TRBD1 (5 bases). V was trimmed by 3 bases and J by 0 bases, leaving 9 bases between them. This CDR3 is 15 amino acids long. CDR1 and CDR2 (germline): LNHDA, SQIVND (reference sequence).

J is TRBJ1-4 and V is TRBV18; 10 nucleotides align to TRBD1. This CDR3 is built from 17 residues. V trimming: 5 bases; J trimming: 7 bases; junction bases outside the gene matches: 13. Per germline, CDR1 KGHSH and CDR2 LQKENI. CDR3 in DNA: TGTGCCAGCTCAGACAAACAGCCGGGACAGGGGTCTGAAAAACTGTTTTTT. This translates into CASSDKQPGQGSEKLFF.

This sequence joins TRBV12-3 or TRBV12-4 and TRBJ1-2; maybe TRBD1 (6 bases). Deletions cut 6 bases from V and 8 bases from J, with 16 bases between. The CDR3 length is 13 residues. The chain's CDR3 is CASSNGTPRGYTF. The CDR3, as DNA: TGTGCCAGCAGCAACGGGACACCCCGCGGCTACACCTTC.

This clone was seen once. This rearrangement joins TRBV6-5 to TRBJ1-4; TRBD1 might be the D (6 bases). Deletions cut 7 bases from V and 5 bases from J, with 17 bases between. The CDR3 runs 15 residues. The germline gives CDR1 MNHEY, CDR2 SVGAGI. CDR3 in DNA: TGTGCCAGCACCAGAGACAGGCGATTAAATGAAAAACTGTTTTTT. Amino acids: CASTRDRRLNEKLFF.

V is TRBV6-5 and J is TRBJ2-2, with D possibly being TRBD1 (6 bases). This CDR3 has 15 residues. CDR1 MNHEY and CDR2 SVGAGI come from the germline V gene. With 6 bases removed from V and 5 bases from J, the gap between germline ends came to 16 bases. CDR3 nucleotide sequence: TGTGCCAGCAGGGCGGCGGCAGGGGTTACCGGGGAGCTGTTTTTT. This gives the protein CASRAAAGVTGELFF.

The chain joins TRBV5-1 to TRBJ1-2; no clear D. Trimming cost V 0 bases and J 4 bases, with 7 bases left between them. This CDR3 has 13 amino acids. Per germline, CDR1 SGHRS and CDR2 YFSETQ. In DNA form, the CDR3 reads TGCGCCAGCAGCTTGGACGGGTTCTATGGCTACACCTTC. The encoded protein is CASSLDGFYGYTF.